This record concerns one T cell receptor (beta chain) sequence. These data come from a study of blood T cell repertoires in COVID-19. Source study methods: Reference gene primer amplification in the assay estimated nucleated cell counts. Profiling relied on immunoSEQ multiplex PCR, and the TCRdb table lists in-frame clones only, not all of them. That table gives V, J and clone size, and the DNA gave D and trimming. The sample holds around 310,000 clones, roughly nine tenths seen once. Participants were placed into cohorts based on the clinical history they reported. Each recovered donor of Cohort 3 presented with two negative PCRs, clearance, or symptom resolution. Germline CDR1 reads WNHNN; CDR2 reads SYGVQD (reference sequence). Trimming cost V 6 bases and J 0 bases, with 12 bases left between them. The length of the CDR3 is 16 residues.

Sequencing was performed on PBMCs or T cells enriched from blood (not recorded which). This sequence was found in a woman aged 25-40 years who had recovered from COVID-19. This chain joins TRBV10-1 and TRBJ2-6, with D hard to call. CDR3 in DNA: TGCGCCAGCAGCTCACCGACGGGCTCTGGGGCCAACGTCCTGACTTTC. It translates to CASSSPTGSGANVLTF.